The entry below gives a single T cell receptor beta chain sequence along with its context. The sample is drawn from a study of blood T cell repertoires in COVID-19. Study-wide background: Acute-phase and convalescent COVID-19 samples originated in the United States, Italy and Spain.

As originally analysed: Reference gene primer amplification gave estimated nucleated cell counts. TCRdb's copy holds only in-frame clones and misses some; the assay was immunoSEQ multiplex PCR. D and trimming come from the DNA, and the V and J calls and clone size come from that table. The sample lists hundreds of thousands of clones; 88% were seen once. The CDR3 covers 14 residues. Germline assignment: CDR1 SNHLY and CDR2 FYNNEI. V shed 6 bases, J shed 6 bases, and the junction held 5 bases outside the gene matches. This TCR was sampled from a man aged 18 to 35 with active or convalescent COVID-19. The sequenced sample consisted of peripheral blood. The chain joins TRBV2 to TRBJ2-2; 9 bases agree with TRBD1. In nucleotides, the CDR3 is TGTGCCAGCAGGGAACAGGGGGCTCCCGGGGAGCTGTTTTTT. Protein product: CASREQGAPGELFF.